The 15 T cell receptor beta chains below all came from one sample that was sequenced in a study of long-term antiretroviral therapy in people with HIV. The authors ran the immunoSEQ assay, v3.0, at survey level. Data came from immunoSEQ multiplex PCR; TCRdb stores just in-frame clones and leaves some out. This table has fewer than 30,000 clones, about four fifths appearing once. This specimen was unsorted PBMCs, taken at the start of antiretroviral therapy, before treatment. The receptors shown here come from a woman aged 18-35 years with HIV.

The V call is TRBV2, the J call TRBJ1-1; D ambiguous. The germline V gene has CDR1 SNHLY and CDR2 FYNNEI. Trimming removed 5 bases at V and 4 bases at J, with 8 bases between. The CDR3 sequence is 12 residues long. CDR3 sequence (DNA): TGTGCCAGCAGTTCCGACGGCACTGAAGCTTTCTTT. This encodes CASSSDGTEAFF.

The chain links TRBV6-1 to TRBJ2-7; 8 nucleotides align to TRBD1. Germline V gene lookup returns CDR1 MNHNS and CDR2 SASEGT. After removal of 8 bases from V and 3 bases from J, the junction contained 6 bases not matched to a gene. The length of the CDR3 is 13 residues. CDR3: CASRTGLDYEQYF. The CDR3, as DNA: TGTGCCAGCCGGACAGGGTTGGACTACGAGCAGTACTTC.

This sequence joins TRBV19 and TRBJ2-7; a possible D gene is TRBD2 (6 bases). In germline, CDR1 is LNHDA, CDR2 SQIVND (reference sequence). This CDR3 comprises 15 residues. Trimming shortened V by 9 bases and J by 1 base, and 19 bases separated the two germline ends. CDR3 protein: CASGRESGGSYEQYF. The DNA of the CDR3 is TGTGCCAGCGGCCGGGAGAGTGGGGGATCCTACGAGCAGTACTTC.

V and J are TRBV19 and TRBJ1-2; D possibly corresponds to TRBD1 (6 bases). CDR3 length: 16 residues. Between the trimmed V and J ends, which lost 5 bases and 1 base, there was a span of 17 bases. Germline-derived CDR1 and CDR2 are LNHDA and SQIVND (reference sequence). The DNA for the CDR3 is TGTGCCAGTAGTCCGTACCACAGGGCCGATAACTATGGCTACACCTTC. Translated, it gives CASSPYHRADNYGYTF.

The rearrangement uses TRBV10-3 and TRBJ2-7, with 11 bases that match TRBD2. CDR1 and CDR2 from the germline V gene are ENHRY and SYGVKD. Unmatched junction bases numbered 4, after V lost 3 bases and J lost 3 bases. This CDR3 spans 15 amino acids. CDR3 in amino acids: CAISEWTSGHYEQYF. The CDR3, as DNA: TGTGCCATCAGTGAATGGACTAGCGGGCACTACGAGCAGTACTTC.

The rearrangement uses TRBV7-2 and TRBJ2-2; the D is unclear. Germline CDR1 SGHTA, CDR2 FQGNSA. The CDR3 has 13 amino acids. V lost 1 base and J lost 5, with 5 bases in between. CDR3 loop: CASSLDITGELFF. The CDR3 coding sequence is TGTGCCAGCAGCTTAGACATAACCGGGGAGCTGTTTTTT. The variable domain in full, with the rest retrieved from reference TRBV7-2 and TRBJ2-2, is GAGVSQSPSNKVTEKGKDVELRCDPISGHTALYWYRQSLGQGLEFLIYFQGNSAPDKSGLPSDRFSAERTGGSVSTLTIQRTQQEDSAVYLCASSLDITGELFFGEGSRLTVL.

The gene calls are TRBV5-4 and TRBJ2-6; no reliable D call. Germline V lookup: CDR1 SGHNT, CDR2 YYREEE (reference sequence). The CDR3 extends over 16 amino acids. The ends were cut back, 0 bases at V and 0 bases at J, with 7 bases in the middle. The chain's CDR3 is CASSLDGDSGANVLTF. The CDR3 DNA reads as TGTGCCAGCAGCTTGGATGGGGACTCTGGGGCCAACGTCCTGACTTTC.

V gene TRBV9 combines with J gene TRBJ2-7; TRBD2 aligns across 10 bases. The J segment lost 2 bases and the V segment lost 4 bases, leaving 6 bases of the junction unmatched. CDR3 length: 15 amino acids. Germline V lookup: CDR1 SGDLS, CDR2 YYNGEE. CDR3 sequence: CASSPVTSGAYEQYF. In DNA, the CDR3 is TGTGCCAGCAGCCCAGTTACTAGCGGGGCCTACGAGCAGTACTTC. Full variable domain (remainder filled in from reference TRBV9 and TRBJ2-7): DSGVTQTPKHLITATGQRVTLRCSPRSGDLSVYWYQQSLDQGLQFLIQYYNGEERAKGNILERFSAQQFPDLHSELNLSSLELGDSALYFCASSPVTSGAYEQYFGPGTRLTVT.

The V and J genes are TRBV7-9 and TRBJ2-5; weak D call: TRBD2 (6 bases). Germline V gives CDR1 SEHNR, CDR2 FQNEAQ (reference sequence). The CDR3 spans 16 residues. With 6 bases removed from V and 0 bases from J, the gap between germline ends came to 17 bases. The CDR3 DNA sequence: TGTGCCAGCAGGATAACGGGGGACCCGTACCAAGAGACCCAGTACTTC. Protein sequence: CASRITGDPYQETQYF.

This chain connects TRBV27 to TRBJ1-1, with D possibly being TRBD1 (5 bases). The CDR3 runs 14 residues. The germline gives CDR1 MNHEY, CDR2 SMNVEV (reference sequence). The V and J ends lost 3 bases and 1 base respectively, with 9 bases between them. The DNA of the CDR3 is TGTGCCAGCAGTTTTCAGGGAACGAACACTGAAGCTTTCTTT. Its protein product is CASSFQGTNTEAFF.

The gene calls are TRBV11-3 and TRBJ2-3, with 7 bases matching TRBD2. The CDR3 has 17 amino acids. The junction had 15 bases not matched to a gene; V was cut back by 3 bases and J by 6 bases. Germline assignment: CDR1 SGHNT and CDR2 YENEEA. CDR3 sequence reads: CASSLGLQRGPRDTQYF. CDR3 DNA sequence: TGTGCCAGCAGCTTGGGACTTCAGCGGGGACCTCGGGATACGCAGTATTTT. Full variable domain (remainder filled in from reference TRBV11-3 and TRBJ2-3): EAGVVQSPRYKIIEKKQPVAFWCNPISGHNTLYWYLQNLGQGPELLIRYENEEAVDDSQLPKDRFSAERLKGVDSTLKIQPAELGDSAVYLCASSLGLQRGPRDTQYFGPGTRLTVL.

This clone appeared a single time. The chain links TRBV29-1 to TRBJ2-5, with D possibly being TRBD1 (5 bases). CDR3 size: 12 residues. Germline V lookup: CDR1 SQVTM, CDR2 ANQGSEA. The V end lost 5 bases, the J end lost 1 base, and 8 bases lay between the germline ends. CDR3 DNA sequence: TGCAGCGTTTGGGGCGCCCAAGAGACCCAGTACTTC. Translating it yields CSVWGAQETQYF.

This chain joins TRBV6-5 and TRBJ1-1; no reliable D call. V was pared by 8 bases and J by 0 bases, with 10 bases between. Germline CDR1 MNHEY, CDR2 SVGAGI. This CDR3 spans 13 amino acids. The CDR3 bases are TGTGCCAGCCGAGTTTCCATGAACACTGAAGCTTTCTTT. Translation gives CASRVSMNTEAFF.

This chain connects TRBV28 to TRBJ2-2; D gene uncertain. The CDR3 sequence is 14 residues long. Germline V lookup: CDR1 MDHEN, CDR2 SYDVKM. The germline V and J ends were trimmed by 1 base and 5 bases, with 8 bases remaining between them. As DNA, the CDR3 is TGTGCCAGCAGTTTATCGTTAGAAACCGGGGAGCTGTTTTTT. Its protein product is CASSLSLETGELFF.

The V call is TRBV6-1, the J call TRBJ2-7; the D is unclear. The CDR3 is made up of 15 amino acids. Germline CDR1 reads MNHNS; CDR2 reads SASEGT. V gave up 3 bases and J gave up 0 bases, with 12 bases separating them. This CDR3 is CASSDGWGSSYEQYF. The CDR3 coding sequence is TGTGCCAGCAGTGATGGGTGGGGAAGCTCCTACGAGCAGTACTTC.